The 2 T cell receptor beta chains presented below share a single source sample, sequenced in a study of early T cells in non-severe SARS-CoV-2 infection. A single record per CDR3 protein comes from TCRdb applying MiXCR to the 5' RACE reads. The table includes about 61,000 distinct CDR3 sequences, more than 10% detected once. The source was whole blood, collected at baseline. All receptors come from an adult who was a healthcare worker with PCR-confirmed SARS-CoV-2 infection or an uninfected control (not recorded which). The donor label of this sample is uncertain.

J is TRBJ1-1 and V is TRBV3-1; D is possibly TRBD1 (6 bases). Germline lookup yields CDR1 LGHDT and CDR2 YNNKEL (reference sequence). V was clipped by 4 bases and J by 0 bases, with 18 bases between them. The CDR3 contains 17 residues. The chain's CDR3 is CASSPRQGFPMNTEAFF. The CDR3 bases are TGTGCCAGCAGCCCGCGGCAGGGGTTTCCTATGAACACTGAAGCTTTCTTT.

This clonotype was found a few times. The V call is TRBV29-1, the J call TRBJ2-1; TRBD2 might be the D (5 bases). The CDR3 has 11 amino acids. Trimming stripped 2 bases from V and 7 bases from J, with 6 bases between. Germline V gene data show CDR1 as SQVTM and CDR2 as ANQGSEA. CDR3 loop: CSVESGNEQFF. Written as DNA, the CDR3 is TGCAGCGTTGAAAGCGGAAATGAGCAGTTCTTC.